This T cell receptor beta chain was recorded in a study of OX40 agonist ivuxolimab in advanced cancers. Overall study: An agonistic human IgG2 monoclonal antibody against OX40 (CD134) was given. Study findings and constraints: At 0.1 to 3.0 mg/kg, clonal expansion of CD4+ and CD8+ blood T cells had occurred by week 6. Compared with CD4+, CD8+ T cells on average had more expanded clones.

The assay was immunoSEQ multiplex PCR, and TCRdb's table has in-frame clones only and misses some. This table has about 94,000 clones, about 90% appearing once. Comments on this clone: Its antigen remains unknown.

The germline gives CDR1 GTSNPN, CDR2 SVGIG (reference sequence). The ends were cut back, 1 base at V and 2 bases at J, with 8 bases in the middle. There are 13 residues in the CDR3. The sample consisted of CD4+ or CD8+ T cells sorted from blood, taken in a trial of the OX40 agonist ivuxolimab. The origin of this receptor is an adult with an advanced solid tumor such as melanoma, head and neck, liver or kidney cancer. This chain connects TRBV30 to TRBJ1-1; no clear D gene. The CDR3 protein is CAWSALVNTEAFF. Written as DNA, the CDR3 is TGTGCCTGGAGTGCCCTCGTTAACACTGAAGCTTTCTTT.